This T cell receptor beta chain came from a study of blood T cell repertoires in COVID-19. Study background: COVID-19 samples, acute and convalescent, were from the United States, Italy and Spain. Sample material is recorded as cDNA or gDNA derived from T cells, B-cell-depleted T cells, or PBMCs.

Sequencing was performed with immunoSEQ multiplex PCR; in TCRdb, only in-frame clones are kept and a portion is missing. The sample lists roughly 260,000 clones, roughly 90% seen once, with about 2.5% in the top ten. V trimming: 6 bases; J trimming: 6 bases; junction bases outside the gene matches: 12. Germline CDR1 is MNHEY and CDR2 is SVGEGT. This CDR3 has 16 residues. Enrollees, about 18 to 100 years old, lived in approximately 25 US areas. Clinical history as reported by participants underpinned cohort assignment. The rearrangement links TRBV6-2 or TRBV6-3 to TRBJ2-2, with 8 nucleotides matching TRBD1. The sample was PBMCs or T cells enriched from blood (not recorded which). This TCR was sampled from a woman aged 30 to 39 with acute COVID-19. Here the CDR3 DNA reads TGTGCCAGCAGCCACTTCGGACAGGGTGAGGCCGGGGAGCTGTTTTTT. It codes for CASSHFGQGEAGELFF.